This T cell receptor beta chain comes out of a study of CD8+CD57+ T cells in acquired aplastic anemia (dated by TCRdb to 2016 to 2018). Study-wide context: A mean of about 3.2 ug of DNA, ranging from about 0.19 to 30 ug, was extracted from sorted CD4+ and CD8+ cells. Healthy donor samples averaged roughly 9.8 million reads for CD4+ and under 12 million for CD8+ cells. The full study reports these points: Although roughly 29 CD8+ CDR3 sequences were shared by patients and controls, these sequences appeared highly expressed in patients and within the immunodominant clones of patients. No significant difference in CD8+ Simpson's diversity was found between patients and healthy controls (P=0.060).

The study deep-sequenced TCR repertoires of sorted CD4+ and CD8+ blood T cells from severe aplastic anemia patients and healthy subjects. Ficoll-Paque density gradient centrifugation was used to isolate peripheral blood mononuclear cells. Before DNA was extracted, CD4+ and CD8+ T cells were sorted using either FACS or magnetic beads. TCR beta VDJ combination and CDR3 sequence profiling used genomic DNA as the template. TCR repertoire sequencing was run on an Illumina HiSeq 2000. The original pipeline was this. Repertoire assessment relied on Simpson's diversity index, CDR3 size and DJ length profiles, and TRBV/TRBJ rearrangement plots. The immunodominant clone was defined as the most abundant DNA sequence in deep sequencing data. CDR3 amino acid sequences were screened for sharing across subjects and were compared with published repertoires and the VDJdb database. TCRdb ran its own pipeline on the public reads, namely fastp trimming at Q25 and MiXCR clone calling, and kept in-frame beta chains. Rows are unified per CDR3 protein, each entry keeping the most common DNA and genes. Clone size and V and J calls follow TCRdb, not the original study. For this sample the table gives a few hundred thousand distinct CDR3 sequences, of which approximately 57% were detected only once. Approximately 32% of the sample is taken by the ten largest.

As concerns this clonotype: Its binding antigen is unknown. No much larger clone exists at a distance of one base, and base qualities are not known.

The V end loses 4 bases and the J end loses 0 bases, and a stretch of 10 bases separates them. CDR1 and CDR2 are read off the germline V gene as MGHRA and YSYEKL. The CDR3 measures 15 amino acids from cysteine to phenylalanine. Kept here is only the CDR3 DNA, which spans 45 bases and is read in frame from base 1. Material: sorted CD4+, CD8+, or CD8+CD57+ T cells (not recorded which) from PBMCs. The sequence was collected from a human donor in good health. The sequence is built from TRBV4-1 and TRBJ2-1, with TRBD2 perhaps the D gene, on 6 matching bases. The sequenced DNA is TGCGCCAGCAGCCTCGACGGGGGCTCCTACAATGAGCAGTTCTTC. Translation gives CASSLDGGSYNEQFF.